This T cell receptor beta chain is drawn from a study of blood T cells in healthy people across ages (dated by TCRdb to 2013 to 2016). Background for the entire study: In model experiments, roughly one uniquely barcoded TCR beta cDNA molecule per two T cells was captured by template switching. Age-related changes in TCR beta repertoire diversity were measured in the study by deep sequencing normalized with unique cDNA molecular identifiers. The donors were split into four age groups: young (average around 15 years), middle-aged (about 40), aged (about 62) and long-lived (approximately 89). To avoid experimental bias, donors of different ages were randomly spread across the sequencing lanes. The study analyzed two additional independent replicas of 1 million unique cDNA reads from the same blood draw for two donors, one aged 18 to 29 and one aged 80 or older. What the study reported, not specific to this receptor: Compared with the aged group, the long-lived group had more naive CD4+ T cells, fewer expanded clones and increased TCR diversity, a pattern suggesting age selection. A strong correlation was found between observed TCR beta diversity and the percentage of naive T cells measured by flow cytometry. Estimates of total diversity from one million sequenced T cells were regarded as lower bounds and underestimates. Because profiling used bulk unsorted PBMCs, naive and antigen-experienced compartments could not be compared conclusively. Because donor CMV infection status was unknown, age-related changes in expanded clonotypes were potentially confounded. Observed TCR beta diversity per million T cells fell roughly linearly with age, and a significant reduction was already apparent by age roughly 40.

The donors were roughly 38 Caucasian individuals from Russia, aged roughly 6 to 90 years, who were systemically healthy. Each donor gave around 9.9 milliliters of peripheral blood, collected into EDTA-treated Vacutainer tubes. Ficoll-Paque density-gradient centrifugation was used to isolate PBMCs, with at least 6.5 million obtained per sample. Trizol reagent was used to extract total RNA from the PBMCs, yielding at least 5.5 micrograms per sample. For every donor, an aliquot of PBMCs went through flow cytometry to measure the percentages of naive CD45RAhigh/CD27high T cells. A note on this clonotype: It lacks a known antigen. Per-nucleotide qualities are absent, and no much larger clonotype sits a single base away.

The CDR3 starts with the cysteine, ends with the phenylalanine, and has 15 residues. Kept here is only the CDR3 DNA, which spans 45 bases and is read in frame from base 1. The germline V gene sets CDR1 to MNHEY and CDR2 to SVGAGI. Trimmed from V: 2 bases; trimmed from J: 3 bases; junction bases lacking a gene match: 1. The library was made by 5' RACE. The sequencing machine was an Illumina HiSeq 2500. A second PCR of about 6 to 11 cycles was run with a J-beta primer mix and a sample-barcoded 5' primer. Each TCR beta cDNA molecule received a unique molecular identifier from a template-switch 5' adaptor carrying 12 random nucleotides. Each sample yielded at least 2.5 million CDR3-containing paired-end reads. First-strand cDNA synthesis was performed from all RNA using the Mint cDNA synthesis kit, with priming by a TRBC-specific oligonucleotide. After uracil-DNA glycosylase treatment, a first 18-cycle PCR used universal primers M1SS and BC2_uni_R on all cDNA. The study's processing was this. Normalization of each sample was performed by random selection of 1 million high-quality reads, each carrying a distinct molecular identifier. Instead of being binned into consensus sequences, reads that shared molecular identifiers were thrown out. MiTCR, run with a Q25 quality threshold and the strictest error-elimination algorithm, handled CDR3 identification, clonotype clustering and error correction. A nonparametric unseen species model using Euler transformation provided a lower-bound estimate of total TCR beta diversity. TCRdb passed the public sequencing reads through fastp at Q25 and MiXCR, retaining productive beta sequences. Each CDR3 protein gets just one entry, which takes the most common genes and DNA from the rows behind it. TCRdb, rather than the study authors, made the V and J calls. Across this sample there are approximately 800,000 distinct CDR3 sequences, with about 34% seen only once. 10% to 15% of the sample is in the top ten clones.

The receptor's source is a man younger than 35 in good health. The sequence joins TRBV6-5 to TRBJ2-1, with 10 junctional bases fitting TRBD1. Sequenced sample: blood. The CDR3 loop reads CASSYGQGGYNEQFF. The DNA sequence is as follows: TGTGCCAGCAGTTACGGACAGGGGGGCTACAATGAGCAGTTCTTC.